Presented here are 30 T cell receptor beta chains from one specimen sequenced in a study of OX40 agonist ivuxolimab in advanced cancers. Profiling relied on immunoSEQ multiplex PCR, and the TCRdb table lists in-frame clones only, not all of them. The table includes approximately 50,000 clones, over 85% detected once. Sequenced here: CD4+ or CD8+ T cells sorted from blood, sampled in a trial of the OX40 agonist ivuxolimab. Source of these receptors: an adult with an advanced solid tumor such as melanoma, head and neck, liver or kidney cancer.

The CDR3 spells CASRGTHGLEAYEQYF. DNA of the CDR3: TGCGCCAGCAGGGGGACCCACGGACTCGAGGCCTACGAGCAGTACTTC. The genes are TRBV10-2 and TRBJ2-7; D may be TRBD1 or TRBD2 (5 bases each). Germline lookup yields CDR1 WSHSY and CDR2 SAAADI. Trimming stripped 6 bases from V and 2 bases from J, with 20 bases between. The CDR3 is 16 amino acids.

The chain links TRBV2 to TRBJ2-1; TRBD2 matches 9 bases. The V gene's germline CDR1 is SNHLY and CDR2 FYNNEI. The CDR3 runs to 20 residues. The ends lost 1 base at V and 0 bases at J; junction bases unmatched: 13. The CDR3 coding sequence is TGTGCCAGCAGTGAAGGATCTGTGACTAGCGGAACCAGCTCCTACAATGAGCAGTTCTTC. This codes for CASSEGSVTSGTSSYNEQFF.

This clone was counted a single time. Its ends do not fully match the called genes, so a read error is possible. The rearrangement links TRBV7-7 to TRBJ2-1, with D perhaps TRBD1 or TRBD2 (7 bases each). The CDR3 runs to 13 residues. Germline V gives CDR1 SSHAT, CDR2 FNYEAQ (reference sequence). For the CDR3, the DNA is TGTGCTAGCAGCTCCAGGGGGGGCAATGAGCAGTTCTTC. Its translation is CASSSRGGNEQFF.

The gene calls are TRBV19 and TRBJ1-5; D gene unclear. The CDR3 length is 13 residues. Looked up from germline, CDR1 is LNHDA and CDR2 is SQIVND (reference sequence). V was shortened by 1 base and J by 5 bases, with 6 bases between the two germline ends. The CDR3 protein is CASSIVSHQPQHF. The CDR3 coding sequence is TGTGCCAGTAGTATAGTTTCCCATCAGCCCCAGCATTTT.

A few counts support this clone. Other nucleotide sequences from this sample produce the same CDR3. The rearrangement joins TRBV9 to TRBJ2-2; D gene ambiguous. This CDR3 comprises 12 residues. The V gene's germline CDR1 is SGDLS and CDR2 YYNGEE. Trimming took off 3 bases at V and 4 bases at J, with 4 bases between the two ends. CDR3 loop: CASSASTGELFF. In DNA form, the CDR3 reads TGTGCCAGCAGCGCCTCCACCGGGGAGCTGTTTTTT.

The chain couples TRBV25-1 to TRBJ2-1; D is unresolved. V lost 4 bases, J lost 9 bases, and 16 bases lay in between. Per the germline V gene, CDR1 is MGHDK and CDR2 is SYGVNS. This CDR3 contains 14 residues. CDR3 residues: CASSGPGSRGEQFF. The CDR3 coding sequence is TGTGCCAGCAGTGGACCTGGAAGCCGCGGTGAGCAGTTCTTC.

V and J are TRBV7-9 and TRBJ1-2; weak D call: TRBD1 (6 bases). Germline V lookup: CDR1 SEHNR, CDR2 FQNEAQ (reference sequence). The CDR3 spans 13 residues. Trimming removed 5 bases at V and 6 bases at J, with 13 bases between. The CDR3 coding sequence is TGTGCCAGCAGCACACAGGGAGAGGATGGCTACACCTTC. This codes for CASSTQGEDGYTF. The full variable domain, with the rest looked up from reference TRBV7-9 and TRBJ1-2, is DTGVSQNPRHKITKRGQNVTFRCDPISEHNRLYWYRQTLGQGPEFLTYFQNEAQLEKSRLLSDRFSAERPKGSFSTLEIQRTEQGDSAMYLCASSTQGEDGYTFGSGTRLTVV.

On this clone: The junction and the germline gene differ at one end; a read error may be behind it. This chain links TRBV5-8 with TRBJ1-2, with no clear D. The CDR3 covers 12 residues. CDR1 and CDR2 from the germline V gene are SGHTS and YDEGEE. This CDR3 reads CASSLGTAGIAF. As DNA, the CDR3 is TGTGCCAGCAGCTTGGGAACAGCCGGGATAGCCTTC. Full variable domain (outside the CDR3, taken from reference TRBV5-8 and TRBJ1-2): EAGVTQSPTHLIKTRGQQATLRCSPISGHTSVYWYQQALGLGLQFLLWYDEGEERNRGNFPPRFSGRQFPNYSSELNVNALELEDSALYLCASSLGTAGIAFGSGTRLTVV.

V is TRBV13 and J is TRBJ2-3; 7 bases align to TRBD2. Germline V lookup: CDR1 PRHDT, CDR2 FYEKMQ (reference sequence). This CDR3 is built from 15 residues. J was trimmed by 5 bases and V by 5 bases; bases with no gene match: 10. Here the CDR3 DNA reads TGTGCCAGCAGCCAGGGAGGGAGGGCCGGAGATACGCAGTATTTT. It translates to CASSQGGRAGDTQYF.

The V and J genes are TRBV28 and TRBJ2-7, with TRBD1 matching 10 bases. J gave up 4 bases and V 3 bases, and 3 bases lay outside the gene matches. The CDR3 consists of 14 residues. Per germline, CDR1 MDHEN and CDR2 SYDVKM. CDR3 sequence (DNA): TGTGCCAGCAGTTTGACAGGGGGCCAGTACGAGCAGTACTTC. Protein: CASSLTGGQYEQYF.

The gene calls are TRBV7-2 and TRBJ2-7, with TRBD2 matching over 7 bases. J lost 5 bases, V lost 2 bases, and 9 bases had no gene match. Germline CDR1 and CDR2: SGHTA and FQGNSA. This CDR3 region has 15 residues. The CDR3 loop reads CASSLSRTRYDEQYF. Written as DNA, the CDR3 is TGTGCCAGCAGCTTAAGCAGGACTAGGTACGACGAGCAGTACTTC.

The chain joins TRBV4-1 to TRBJ2-1; the match to TRBD1 covers 9 bases. The CDR3 is 19 residues long. The V segment lost 2 bases and the J segment 4 bases; nucleotides outside the gene matches: 15. In germline, CDR1 is MGHRA, CDR2 YSYEKL. The chain's CDR3 is CASSQSSGMGTGRYNEQFF. The CDR3 DNA reads TGCGCCAGCAGCCAATCTTCGGGCATGGGGACAGGGAGGTACAATGAGCAGTTCTTC.

The chain uses TRBV28 and TRBJ2-7; 10 nucleotides agree with TRBD1. The CDR3 runs 15 residues. J lost 3 bases, V lost 3 bases, and 5 bases had no gene match. CDR1 and CDR2 (germline): MDHEN, SYDVKM. CDR3 in amino acids: CASSFPGTGVYEQYF. The CDR3, as DNA: TGTGCCAGCAGTTTTCCCGGGACAGGGGTCTACGAGCAGTACTTC.

This CDR3 is CASSFGYDNEQFF. CDR3 DNA sequence: TGTGCCAGCAGTTTCGGCTATGACAATGAGCAGTTCTTC. The V gene is TRBV6-6, the J gene TRBJ2-1; D ambiguous. There are 13 residues in the CDR3. V was shortened by 4 bases and J by 5 bases, with 9 bases between the two germline ends. CDR1 MNHNY and CDR2 SVGAGI come from the germline V gene (reference sequence).

This chain links TRBV19 with TRBJ2-7; 11 nucleotides line up with TRBD1. CDR1 is LNHDA, CDR2 SQIVND, per germline (reference sequence). V lost 5 bases, J lost 2 bases, and 5 bases stayed unmatched. CDR3 length: 15 residues. The CDR3 protein is CASSPGDRGTYEQYF. Here the CDR3 DNA reads TGTGCCAGTAGTCCCGGGGACAGGGGGACCTACGAGCAGTACTTC.

J is TRBJ2-7 and V is TRBV4-3; the match to TRBD1 covers 7 bases. CDR1 and CDR2 from the germline V gene are LGHNA and YSLEER. J lost 0 bases, V lost 0 bases, and 5 bases had no gene match. The CDR3 contains 16 residues. CDR3: CASSQDFPGGSYEQYF. CDR3 nucleotide sequence: TGCGCCAGCAGCCAAGATTTCCCAGGGGGCTCCTACGAGCAGTACTTC.

The chain carries TRBV4-2 and TRBJ2-3; 8 bases fit TRBD2. With 0 bases clipped from V and 6 bases from J, the junction kept 8 bases outside the gene matches. The germline CDR1 and CDR2 sequences are LGHNA and YNFKEQ. The length of the CDR3 is 16 residues. For the CDR3, the DNA is TGTGCCAGCAGCCAAGATCGGAGCGGGAGTGTGGATACGCAGTATTTT. It codes for CASSQDRSGSVDTQYF.

The V call is TRBV5-1, the J call TRBJ1-4, with D uncertain. The CDR3 is made up of 15 amino acids. Trimming removed 3 bases from V and 0 bases from J, with 9 bases in between. Germline lookup yields CDR1 SGHRS and CDR2 YFSETQ. The CDR3 here is CASSSEVPTNEKLFF. The DNA for the CDR3 is TGCGCCAGCAGCTCAGAGGTACCAACTAATGAAAAACTGTTTTTT.

This rearrangement joins TRBV7-2 to TRBJ2-2; TRBD2 is a possible D gene (6 bases). From germline, CDR1 is SGHTA and CDR2 FQGNSA. Trimming removed 2 bases from V and 3 bases from J, with 16 bases in between. CDR3 length: 17 residues. The CDR3 region is CASSLSGGMGDTGELFF. CDR3 bases: TGTGCCAGCAGCTTATCTGGCGGGATGGGTGACACCGGGGAGCTGTTTTTT.

This chain connects TRBV9 to TRBJ1-4; possibly TRBD1 for D (5 bases). The length of the CDR3 is 15 residues. Trimming took 0 bases from V and 8 from J, leaving 14 bases between them. CDR1 and CDR2 from the germline V gene are SGDLS and YYNGEE. This chain's CDR3 is CASSVGAADIEKLFF. The CDR3 DNA reads TGTGCCAGCAGCGTAGGGGCTGCGGACATAGAAAAACTGTTTTTT.

The rearrangement joins TRBV28 to TRBJ2-7; possibly TRBD2 for D (6 bases). Germline V CDR1 and CDR2: MDHEN, SYDVKM. This CDR3 spans 16 amino acids. The CDR3 DNA is TGTGCAACACGTCCCACCGGGAGAACCTTCTCCTACGAGCAGTACTTC. This codes for CATRPTGRTFSYEQYF.

The chain carries TRBV4-3 and TRBJ2-7, with 12 bases lining up with TRBD1. Germline V gene lookup returns CDR1 LGHNA and CDR2 YSLEER. The CDR3 length is 16 residues. V shed 0 bases and J 7 bases; nucleotides not matched to a gene: 7. The DNA for the CDR3 is TGCGCCAGCAGCCAAGATAGGGGGACAGGGGGCGGTGAGCAGTACTTC. It yields the protein CASSQDRGTGGGEQYF.

V usage is TRBV4-1 and J usage is TRBJ2-7; the D gene is possibly TRBD2 (5 bases). CDR3 size: 14 residues. The germline V and J ends were trimmed by 1 base and 3 bases, with 10 bases remaining between them. Per the germline V gene, CDR1 is MGHRA and CDR2 is YSYEKL. The DNA of the CDR3 is TGCGCCAGCAGCCAAGGTCCGGGGAGCTACGAGCAGTACTTC. Protein: CASSQGPGSYEQYF.

J is TRBJ2-1 and V is TRBV2; D may be TRBD2 (7 bases). Looked up from germline, CDR1 is SNHLY and CDR2 is FYNNEI. Between the trimmed V and J ends, which lost 4 bases and 10 bases, there was a span of 17 bases. The CDR3 loop spans 14 amino acids. The DNA of the CDR3 is TGTGCCAGCAGTGTAGCGGGTGGGGGCCGGGAGCAGTTCTTC. It translates to CASSVAGGGREQFF.

The V and J genes are TRBV10-3 and TRBJ2-1; 13 bases line up with TRBD2. There are 20 residues in the CDR3. The V gene end was trimmed by 3 bases and the J gene end by 8 bases; junction bases not matched to a gene: 19. Germline CDR1 ENHRY, CDR2 SYGVKD. DNA of the CDR3: TGTGCCATCAGTGAAACCGGGACTAGCGGGATGGCCGGGTTTATGGATGAGCAGTTCTTC. Translating it yields CAISETGTSGMAGFMDEQFF.

This clone was counted a single time. This chain links TRBV7-8 with TRBJ2-7, with 10 bases that match TRBD2. The CDR3 is 14 amino acids. CDR1 and CDR2 (germline): SGHVS, FQNEAQ. The trim removed 2 bases at V and 6 bases at J, leaving 4 bases unmatched. CDR3 protein: CASSLWGLASEQYF. The CDR3 coding sequence is TGTGCCAGCAGCTTATGGGGACTAGCGAGCGAGCAGTACTTC. Complete variable domain (other parts from reference TRBV7-8 and TRBJ2-7): GAGVSQSPRYKVAKRGQDVALRCDPISGHVSLFWYQQALGQGPEFLTYFQNEAQLDKSGLPSDRFFAERPEGSVSTLKIQRTQQEDSAVYLCASSLWGLASEQYFGPGTRLTVT.

This sequence joins TRBV27 and TRBJ2-3, with D possibly matching TRBD1 (5 bases). Per germline, CDR1 MNHEY and CDR2 SMNVEV (reference sequence). Trimming pared 0 bases from V and 2 bases from J, leaving 9 bases between. There are 15 residues in the CDR3. The CDR3 here is CASSLSGLLTDTQYF. CDR3 DNA sequence: TGTGCCAGCAGTTTATCGGGGCTTCTCACAGATACGCAGTATTTT.

The rearrangement uses TRBV9 and TRBJ2-5, with TRBD1 matching over 7 bases. This CDR3 has 12 amino acids. V was pared by 6 bases and J by 4 bases, with 3 bases of the junction left unmatched. Germline CDR1 is SGDLS and CDR2 is YYNGEE. This chain's CDR3 is CASKGAGETQYF. CDR3 bases: TGTGCCAGCAAGGGGGCTGGAGAGACCCAGTACTTC.

The CDR3 here is CASSLDRYKSYEQYF. Here the CDR3 DNA reads TGTGCCAGCAGTTTAGACCGGTACAAGTCCTACGAGCAGTACTTC. The chain combines TRBV27 with TRBJ2-7; D not resolved. Germline V gene lookup returns CDR1 MNHEY and CDR2 SMNVEV (reference sequence). Trimming shortened V by 2 bases and J by 1 base, and 12 bases separated the two germline ends. The CDR3 sequence is 15 residues long.

The rearrangement links TRBV27 to TRBJ2-7; 9 bases align to TRBD1. The V gene's germline CDR1 is MNHEY and CDR2 SMNVEV (reference sequence). The CDR3 totals 15 residues. J was trimmed by 3 bases and V by 5 bases; bases with no gene match: 8. The CDR3 sequence is CASSVSGTGNYEQYF. The DNA for the CDR3 is TGTGCCAGCAGTGTCTCCGGGACAGGGAACTACGAGCAGTACTTC.